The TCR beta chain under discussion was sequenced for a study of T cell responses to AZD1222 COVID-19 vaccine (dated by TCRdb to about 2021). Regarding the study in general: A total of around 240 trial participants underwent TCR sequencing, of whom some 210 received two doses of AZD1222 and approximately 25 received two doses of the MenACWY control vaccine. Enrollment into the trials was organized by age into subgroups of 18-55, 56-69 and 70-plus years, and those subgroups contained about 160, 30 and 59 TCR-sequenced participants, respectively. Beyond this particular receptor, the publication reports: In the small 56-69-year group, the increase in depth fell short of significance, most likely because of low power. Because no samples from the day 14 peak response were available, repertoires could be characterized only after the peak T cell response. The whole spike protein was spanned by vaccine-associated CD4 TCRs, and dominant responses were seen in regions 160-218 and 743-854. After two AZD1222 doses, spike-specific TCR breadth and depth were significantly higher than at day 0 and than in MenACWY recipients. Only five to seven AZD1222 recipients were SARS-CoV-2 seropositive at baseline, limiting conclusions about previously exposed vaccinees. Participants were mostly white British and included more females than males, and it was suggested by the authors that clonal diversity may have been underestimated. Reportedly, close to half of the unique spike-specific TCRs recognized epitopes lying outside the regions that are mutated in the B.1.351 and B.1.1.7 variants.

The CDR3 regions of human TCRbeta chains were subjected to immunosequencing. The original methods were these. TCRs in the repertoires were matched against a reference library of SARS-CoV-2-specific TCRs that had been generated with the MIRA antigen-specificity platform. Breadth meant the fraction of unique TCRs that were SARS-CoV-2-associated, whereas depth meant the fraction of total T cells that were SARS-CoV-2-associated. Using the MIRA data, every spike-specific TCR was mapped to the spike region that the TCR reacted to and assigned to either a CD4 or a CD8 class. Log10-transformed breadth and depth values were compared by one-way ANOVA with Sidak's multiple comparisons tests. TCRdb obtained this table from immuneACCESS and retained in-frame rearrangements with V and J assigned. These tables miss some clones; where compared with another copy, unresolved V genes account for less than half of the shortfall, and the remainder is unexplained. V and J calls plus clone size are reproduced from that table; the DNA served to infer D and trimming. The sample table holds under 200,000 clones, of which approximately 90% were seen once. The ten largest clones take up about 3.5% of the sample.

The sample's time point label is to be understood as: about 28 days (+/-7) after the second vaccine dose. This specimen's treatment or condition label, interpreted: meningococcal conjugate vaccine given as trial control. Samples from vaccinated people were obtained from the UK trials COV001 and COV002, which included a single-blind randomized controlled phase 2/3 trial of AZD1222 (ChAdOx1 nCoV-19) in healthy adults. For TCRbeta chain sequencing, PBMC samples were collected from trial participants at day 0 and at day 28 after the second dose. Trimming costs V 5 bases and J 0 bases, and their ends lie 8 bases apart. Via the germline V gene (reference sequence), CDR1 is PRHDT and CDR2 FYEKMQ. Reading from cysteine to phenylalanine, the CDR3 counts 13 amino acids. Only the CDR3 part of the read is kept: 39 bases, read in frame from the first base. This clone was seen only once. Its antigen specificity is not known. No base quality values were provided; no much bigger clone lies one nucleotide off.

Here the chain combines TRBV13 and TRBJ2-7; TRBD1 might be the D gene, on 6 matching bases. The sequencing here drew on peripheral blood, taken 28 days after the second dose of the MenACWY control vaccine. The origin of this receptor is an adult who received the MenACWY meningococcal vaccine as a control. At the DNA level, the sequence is TGTGCCAGCAGCGGGGACAACTCCTACGAGCAGTACTTC. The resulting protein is CASSGDNSYEQYF.